This T cell receptor beta chain was captured by sequencing in a study of blood T cell repertoires in COVID-19. Germline V lookup: CDR1 SGHTA, CDR2 FQGTGA. There are 13 residues in the CDR3. V was shortened by 2 bases and J by 9 bases, with 11 bases between the two germline ends. Original analysis: How many nucleated cells were present was estimated from reference gene primer amplification. The method was immunoSEQ multiplex PCR; TCRdb's version includes in-frame clones alone and lacks a portion of them. V, J and clone size reflect that table, while D and trimming were determined from the DNA. The sample consists of 80,000 to 130,000 clones, around 86% of them appearing once.

J is TRBJ1-3 and V is TRBV7-3, with D maybe TRBD1 (5 bases). This clonotype originated in a woman in her 50s who had recovered from COVID-19. Sequenced material: PBMCs or T cells enriched from blood (not recorded which). The CDR3 DNA is TGTGCCAGCAGCTTATCGGACAAAGGCACCATATATTTT. It encodes CASSLSDKGTIYF.